The text below deals with one T cell receptor (beta chain). The germline V gene encodes CDR1 SNHLY and CDR2 FYNNEI. This CDR3 contains 17 residues. With 2 bases clipped from V and 8 bases from J, the junction kept 12 bases outside the gene matches. This sample's time point: after trial treatment. Described treatment: LDRT plus nivolumab, ipilimumab, low-dose cyclophosphamide and aspirin (RACIN trial). These data belong to a study of low-dose radiotherapy and immunotherapy resistance in tumors. TRAV- and TRBV-specific primers primed first-strand cDNA, covering alpha and beta chains. TCRs were put through about 20 PCR cycles of amplification with Phusion. A constant-region primer and the V-primer adapter served as the primer pair. TCRdb analysed the reads with MiXCR anew, one entry per CDR3 protein. The sample includes 40,000 or so distinct CDR3 sequences, about 20% of them seen just once.

The sample consisted of PBMCs, taken after low-dose radiotherapy plus immunotherapy. The origin of this receptor is a female donor with ovarian cancer. V usage is TRBV2 and J usage is TRBJ1-2; TRBD1 agrees at 12 bases. The DNA for the CDR3 is TGTGCCAGCAGTGAATTCGGGACAGGGGGCCTTTCGGGAGGCTACACCTTC. It codes for CASSEFGTGGLSGGYTF.